Shown below are 24 T cell receptor beta chains from a single sample sequenced in a study of T cells in Graves' hyperthyroidism and ophthalmopathy. Amplification yielded TCR beta CDR3 regions, with RNA transcripts as the source. The HTBI primer set drove a first-round RT-PCR of the TCR CDR3. TCRdb itself ran the multiplex PCR reads through MiXCR, one entry per CDR3 protein. The sample yields around 500,000 distinct CDR3 sequences, about 20% seen once. The sample was blood. Receptors were obtained from a woman in her seventies with Graves' ophthalmopathy.

This rearrangement joins TRBV11-2 to TRBJ2-7; 9 bases are shared with TRBD1. J gave up 7 bases and V 3 bases, and 7 bases lay outside the gene matches. This CDR3 has 14 amino acids. Germline V lookup: CDR1 SGHAT, CDR2 FQNNGV. CDR3 bases: TGTGCCAGCAGCTTCCCGGGACAGGGCAGGGAGCAGTACTTC. Encoded protein: CASSFPGQGREQYF.

In its sample, this clonotype was seen many times. The chain uses TRBV28 and TRBJ2-4; weak D call: TRBD1 (7 bases). CDR1 is MDHEN, CDR2 SYDVKM, per germline. V was cut by 6 bases and J by 0 bases, with 12 bases left in between. This CDR3 region has 15 residues. As DNA, the CDR3 is TGTGCCAGCAGCAGACAGGGACTAGCCAAAAACATTCAGTACTTC. Translating it yields CASSRQGLAKNIQYF.

This clonotype was detected ten times or more. This chain uses TRBV19 with TRBJ2-1; D possibly corresponds to TRBD2 (6 bases). Deletions cut 2 bases from V and 5 bases from J, with 10 bases between. The length of the CDR3 is 14 residues. CDR1 is LNHDA, CDR2 SQIVND, per germline (reference sequence). The DNA for the CDR3 is TGTGCCAGTAGTATACGTAGCGGCGACAATGAGCAGTTCTTC. Its translation is CASSIRSGDNEQFF. Supplemented by reference TRBV19 and TRBJ2-1, the full variable domain reads DGGITQSPKYLFRKEGQNVTLSCEQNLNHDAMYWYRQDPGQGLRLIYYSQIVNDFQKGDIAEGYSVSREKKESFPLTVTSAQKNPTAFYLCASSIRSGDNEQFFGPGTRLTVL.

In its sample, this clonotype was seen a few times. This chain connects TRBV27 to TRBJ2-7; maybe TRBD1 (5 bases). Trimming cost V 6 bases and J 4 bases, with 16 bases left between them. Germline assignment: CDR1 MNHEY and CDR2 SMNVEV (reference sequence). The CDR3 spans 14 residues. CDR3 bases: TGTGCCAGCAGCTATACAGGCGCCCCGTACGAGCAGTACTTC. Amino acid sequence: CASSYTGAPYEQYF.

The chain couples TRBV12-3 or TRBV12-4 to TRBJ1-2; D unresolved. The CDR3 contains 11 residues. Trimming left V 0 bases short and J 7 bases short, with 3 bases between. The CDR3 DNA reads TGTGCCAGCAGTTTAGCTACTGGCTACACCTTC. It specifies CASSLATGYTF.

This clonotype was seen many times. The J gene is TRBJ2-7, the V gene TRBV11-2; D is possibly TRBD2 (5 bases). The V end lost 1 base, the J end lost 7 bases, and 11 bases lay between the germline ends. The CDR3 has 13 amino acids. The germline gives CDR1 SGHAT, CDR2 FQNNGV. The CDR3: CASSLGPGLEQYF. The DNA of the CDR3 is TGTGCCAGCAGCTTAGGACCGGGGTTGGAGCAGTACTTC.

This clonotype was seen a handful of times. J is TRBJ1-1 and V is TRBV20-1; the match to TRBD1 covers 8 bases. Germline lookup yields CDR1 DFQATT and CDR2 SNEGSKA (reference sequence). CDR3 length equals 14 residues. V was clipped by 3 bases and J by 0 bases; unmatched bases: 3. CDR3 sequence (DNA): TGCAGTGCTAGGGGGGACAGGTTGAACACTGAAGCTTTCTTT. This encodes CSARGDRLNTEAFF.

V and J are TRBV5-1 and TRBJ2-1, with 9 bases lining up with TRBD2. Germline V gives CDR1 SGHRS, CDR2 YFSETQ. This CDR3 is built from 13 residues. V lost 3 bases and J lost 9; bases outside the gene matches: 4. This CDR3 reads CASSSGLAREQFF. In DNA form, the CDR3 reads TGCGCCAGCAGCTCCGGACTAGCGCGTGAGCAGTTCTTC.

The genes are TRBV20-1 and TRBJ2-7; perhaps TRBD1 as D (6 bases). This CDR3 is 14 amino acids long. The ends were cut back, 6 bases at V and 1 base at J, with 16 bases in the middle. From germline, CDR1 is DFQATT and CDR2 SNEGSKA (reference sequence). The CDR3 here is CSATTGTSSYEQYF. Written as DNA, the CDR3 is TGCAGTGCCACCACCGGGACAAGTTCCTACGAGCAGTACTTC.

This sequence joins TRBV7-9 and TRBJ2-1, with a tentative D call TRBD2 (6 bases). In germline, CDR1 is SEHNR, CDR2 FQNEAQ (reference sequence). With 5 bases removed from V and 5 bases from J, the gap between germline ends came to 16 bases. The CDR3 covers 15 residues. The CDR3 spells CASSQAGTLNNEQFF. The CDR3 nucleotides are TGTGCCAGCAGCCAGGCCGGGACTCTAAACAATGAGCAGTTCTTC.

The rearrangement joins TRBV6-1 to TRBJ2-3; a weak D match, TRBD1 (6 bases). V gave up 5 bases and J gave up 3 bases, with 12 bases separating them. CDR3 length: 14 residues. Germline CDR1 and CDR2: MNHNS and SASEGT. The CDR3 loop is CASSIQGKTDTQYF. In DNA, the CDR3 is TGTGCCAGCAGTATACAGGGTAAAACAGATACGCAGTATTTT.

This clonotype has a handful of counts. The V and J genes are TRBV7-2 and TRBJ2-5, with TRBD1 identical over 11 bases. The CDR3 is 20 amino acids. Germline CDR1 reads SGHTA; CDR2 reads FQGNSA. The J segment lost 2 bases and the V segment lost 5 bases, leaving 19 bases of the junction unmatched. As DNA, the CDR3 is TGTGCCAGCAGCCCCCTCTCAACCGGGACAGGGGGTTCCCCGCAAGAGACCCAGTACTTC. Its protein product is CASSPLSTGTGGSPQETQYF.

The sample holds many counts of this clonotype. The rearrangement joins TRBV29-1 to TRBJ2-3, with 9 positions matching TRBD1. V lost 4 bases and J lost 2; bases outside the gene matches: 7. The CDR3 runs to 15 residues. The germline CDR1 and CDR2 sequences are SQVTM and ANQGSEA. CDR3 sequence reads: CSVGEGQGLTDTQYF. CDR3 in DNA: TGCAGCGTTGGGGAGGGACAGGGTCTCACAGATACGCAGTATTTT.

In this sample, this clonotype turned up many times. This chain connects TRBV15 to TRBJ1-2, with D possibly being TRBD1 (6 bases). This CDR3 comprises 15 residues. The V end was cut by 1 base, the J end by 8 bases, with 17 bases between. The germline V gene has CDR1 LNHNV and CDR2 YYDKDF (reference sequence). The CDR3 DNA follows: TGTGCCACCAGCAGAGTCAAGGAGGCAGGGGCCGGCTACACCTTC. Its translation is CATSRVKEAGAGYTF.

This clonotype was seen a handful of times. The chain carries TRBV7-9 and TRBJ2-7, with 8 bases identical to TRBD1. Trimming at V came to 5 bases and at J to 4 bases, leaving 4 bases not matched to a gene. The germline V gene has CDR1 SEHNR and CDR2 FQNEAQ (reference sequence). The CDR3 sequence is 13 residues long. Here the CDR3 reads CASSNRGSYEQYF. CDR3 in DNA: TGTGCCAGCAGCAACAGGGGGTCGTACGAGCAGTACTTC.

At least ten counts were recorded for this clonotype. V and J are TRBV29-1 and TRBJ2-5; 10 bases are a match to TRBD2. This CDR3 comprises 14 residues. Trimming at V came to 4 bases and at J to 5 bases, leaving 7 bases not matched to a gene. Germline lookup yields CDR1 SQVTM and CDR2 ANQGSEA. The CDR3 loop reads CSVALAGVRETQYF. CDR3 DNA sequence: TGCAGCGTTGCTCTAGCGGGAGTCAGGGAGACCCAGTACTTC.

J is TRBJ1-2 and V is TRBV6-1, with a weak D call TRBD1 (6 bases). V shed 7 bases and J shed 4 bases, with 19 bases lying between them. The CDR3 is 15 amino acids. Germline CDR1 MNHNS, CDR2 SASEGT. The CDR3 loop is CASIPGGGAGYGYTF. Written as DNA, the CDR3 is TGTGCCAGCATCCCCGGGGGGGGCGCGGGCTATGGCTACACCTTC.

There are a few counts of this clonotype. The chain carries TRBV29-1 and TRBJ1-1; D ambiguous. The CDR3 runs to 13 residues. Trimming left V 1 base short and J 4 bases short, with 10 bases between. Germline values: CDR1 SQVTM, CDR2 ANQGSEA. The CDR3 sequence: CSVEGSSGTEAFF. The DNA of the CDR3 is TGCAGCGTTGAAGGGTCTTCGGGCACTGAAGCTTTCTTT. The full variable domain, rest sourced from reference TRBV29-1 and TRBJ1-1, is SAVISQKPSRDICQRGTSLTIQCQVDSQVTMMFWYRQQPGQSLTLIATANQGSEATYESGFVIDKFPISRPNLTFSTLTVSNMSPEDSSIYLCSVEGSSGTEAFFGQGTRLTVV.

This clonotype was observed a few times. This chain uses TRBV15 with TRBJ1-5; D remains ambiguous. The CDR3 runs 12 residues. Trimming shortened V by 0 bases and J by 5 bases, and 2 bases separated the two germline ends. In germline, CDR1 is LNHNV, CDR2 YYDKDF (reference sequence). CDR3 DNA sequence: TGTGCCACCAGCAGAGATTATCAGCCCCAGCATTTT. This codes for CATSRDYQPQHF.

Of note for this clonotype: A junction end diverges from the germline sequence, so it may reflect a read error. V and J are TRBV28 and TRBJ1-6, with TRBD1 matching over 9 bases. CDR3 length equals 14 residues. Germline V gene data show CDR1 as MDHEN and CDR2 as SYDVKM. CDR3 DNA: TGTACCAGCAGTCAGGGACAGGGTAATTCACCCCTCCACTTT. It specifies CTSSQGQGNSPLHF.

In its sample, this clonotype was seen a few times. This chain connects TRBV5-1 to TRBJ2-1, with TRBD2 matching over 8 bases. The CDR3 is 15 amino acids. Losses at the gene ends were 3 bases for V and 5 bases for J; bases not matched to a gene: 7. The germline V gene has CDR1 SGHRS and CDR2 YFSETQ. CDR3 amino acids: CASSSLAGKNNEQFF. The CDR3 bases are TGCGCCAGCAGCTCCTTAGCGGGAAAAAACAATGAGCAGTTCTTC.

This clonotype turned up a few times. The gene calls are TRBV20-1 and TRBJ1-2; 9 bases match TRBD1. The V gene end was trimmed by 4 bases and the J gene end by 0 bases; junction bases not matched to a gene: 3. The CDR3 is 14 residues long. Germline CDR1 DFQATT, CDR2 SNEGSKA (reference sequence). Here the CDR3 DNA reads TGCAGTGCTAAGACAGGGGGAGCTAACTATGGCTACACCTTC. Its protein is CSAKTGGANYGYTF.

This clonotype was observed a few times. The chain couples TRBV3-1 to TRBJ2-3, with D maybe TRBD2 (6 bases). Germline lookup yields CDR1 LGHDT and CDR2 YNNKEL (reference sequence). V dropped 5 bases and J dropped 9 bases, with 21 bases sitting between them. The CDR3 loop spans 15 amino acids. The CDR3 here is CASSAWEALGETQYF. The CDR3 bases are TGTGCCAGCAGCGCCTGGGAGGCCTTAGGAGAGACGCAGTATTTT.

The rearrangement links TRBV30 to TRBJ1-1; D is unclear. The CDR3 runs 14 residues. CDR1 is GTSNPN, CDR2 SVGIG, per germline (reference sequence). The V gene lost 2 bases and the J gene lost 0 bases, with 10 bases spanning the gap. The CDR3 sequence is CAWSPYFMNTEAFF. Here the CDR3 DNA reads TGTGCCTGGAGTCCCTATTTCATGAACACTGAAGCTTTCTTT.